This T cell receptor (beta chain) is from a study of shared clonotypes between healthy human individuals. Study-wide results and caveats: Clonotype sharing among donors, it was expected, would be affected by sequencing depth.

This clone was recorded only once. Its antigen is currently unknown. The deep-level immunoSEQ assay was used. Assay: immunoSEQ multiplex PCR; the TCRdb copy retains only in-frame clones and omits some. The profile shows more than 2 million clones, 90% to 95% of them singletons. Material for sequencing was naive CD4+ T cells sorted from blood. The subset was: CD45RA+ positively selected. This receptor was taken from a man aged 18 to 29 in good health.

The CDR3 coding sequence is TGTGCCAGCAGCCGGACAGCTAACAATCAGCCCCAGCATTTT. Translated: CASSRTANNQPQHF. This sequence joins TRBV7-2 and TRBJ1-5; D might be TRBD1 (6 bases). There are 14 residues in the CDR3. V dropped 5 bases and J dropped 3 bases, with 11 bases sitting between them. From germline, CDR1 is SGHTA and CDR2 FQGNSA.